The rows below give T cell receptor beta chains drawn from one sample of a study of early T cells in non-severe SARS-CoV-2 infection. TCRdb independently ran MiXCR on the 5' RACE reads; one entry per CDR3 protein. The data contain approximately 32,000 distinct CDR3 sequences, roughly 6.6% of them singletons. Sequencing was performed on whole blood. Receptors originate from an adult who was a healthcare worker with PCR-confirmed SARS-CoV-2 infection or an uninfected control (not recorded which). Both conserved end residues are part of each CDR3. The D gene is left open where the match is weak. Some rows have no size entry. The others give once, few or many, or a class for an expanded clone.

>TRBJ1-1|many|NA|TRBV18
CASSPPNDISREAFF
TGTGCCAGCTCACCACCTAATGATATTAGTAGAGAAGCTTTCTTT
>TRBJ1-1|few|NA|TRBV12-3/TRBV12-4
CASSRGETEAFF
TGTGCCAGCAGTCGAGGGGAAACTGAAGCTTTCTTT
>TRBJ1-1|NA|TRBD1|TRBV4-1
CASSPWTGDLNTEAFF
TGCGCCAGCAGCCCTTGGACAGGGGACCTGAACACTGAAGCTTTCTTT
>TRBJ2-2|NA|NA|TRBV6-5
CASSYGTVQNTGELFF
TGTGCCAGCAGTTACGGGACGGTACAGAACACCGGGGAGCTGTTTTTT
>TRBJ2-7|many|TRBD1|TRBV11-2
CASSLAGAGGKYEQYF
TGTGCCAGCAGCTTAGCGGGGGCAGGGGGCAAATACGAGCAGTACTTC
>TRBJ2-4|many|TRBD2|TRBV20-1
CSATLAGGGNIQYF
TGCAGTGCTACACTAGCGGGGGGAGGTAACATTCAGTACTTC
>TRBJ2-5|many|NA|TRBV10-3
CAVGEEETQYF
TGTGCAGTGGGGGAAGAAGAGACCCAGTACTTC
>TRBJ2-1|many|TRBD1|TRBV28
CATSSGQSTSSYNEQFF
TGTGCCACCTCTTCGGGACAGTCCACAAGCTCCTACAATGAGCAGTTCTTC
>TRBJ2-3|NA|TRBD1|TRBV9
CASSADREVDTQYF
TGTGCCAGCAGCGCGGACAGGGAGGTAGATACGCAGTATTTT
>TRBJ2-1|many|TRBD2|TRBV12-3/TRBV12-4
CASSLQASGGVEQFF
TGTGCCAGCAGTTTGCAAGCTAGCGGGGGGGTTGAGCAGTTCTTC
>TRBJ1-1|many|NA|TRBV4-2
CASSQDHGITEAFF
TGTGCCAGCAGCCAAGATCACGGGATTACTGAAGCTTTCTTT
>TRBJ2-7|few|NA|TRBV4-1
CASSQGRGAYGEQYF
TGCGCCAGCAGCCAAGGTCGGGGGGCTTACGGCGAGCAGTACTTC
>TRBJ2-5|many|NA|TRBV7-2
CASSLRRQALGETQYF
TGTGCCAGCAGCTTACGGAGGCAGGCTCTGGGGGAGACCCAGTACTTC
>TRBJ2-1|many|TRBD1|TRBV4-3
CASSQAGQLNEQFF
TGCGCCAGCAGCCAAGCGGGACAGCTCAATGAGCAGTTCTTC
>TRBJ2-2|many|NA|TRBV5-5
CASSYRDWNTGELFF
TGTGCCAGCTCCTACCGGGATTGGAACACCGGGGAGCTGTTTTTT
>TRBJ2-7|many|NA|TRBV7-6
CASSLDTGQVLEQYF
TGTGCCAGCAGCTTAGATACTGGACAAGTCTTGGAGCAGTACTTC
>TRBJ2-4|many|NA|TRBV14
CASSQDAQPKNIQYF
TGTGCCAGCAGCCAAGATGCGCAGCCCAAAAACATTCAGTACTTC
>TRBJ2-7|many|NA|TRBV2
CASSEYSYEQYF
TGTGCCAGCAGTGAATATAGCTACGAGCAGTACTTC
>TRBJ1-6|few|NA|TRBV12-3/TRBV12-4
CATSSSYNSPLHF
TGTGCCACCTCGAGCTCCTATAATTCACCCCTCCACTTT
>TRBJ2-1|many|TRBD2|TRBV10-3
CAITRGKTSGGPYNEQFF
TGTGCCATCACGCGTGGTAAGACTAGCGGGGGGCCCTACAATGAGCAGTTCTTC
>TRBJ1-1|many|NA|TRBV6-5
CASISRDGAEAFF
TGTGCCAGCATTTCCAGGGACGGGGCTGAAGCTTTCTTT
>TRBJ2-1|many|NA|TRBV7-8
CASSSGTWTAYNEQFF
TGTGCCAGCAGCTCCGGAACCTGGACTGCCTACAATGAGCAGTTCTTC
>TRBJ2-5|NA|TRBD1|TRBV2
CASSRQGRQQTQYF
TGTGCCAGCAGCCGACAGGGGAGGCAACAGACCCAGTACTTC
>TRBJ2-7|many|NA|TRBV28
CASSFVAGESYEQYF
TGTGCCAGCAGTTTTGTTGCAGGGGAATCCTACGAGCAGTACTTC
>TRBJ1-5|many|TRBD1|TRBV27
CASSLNRGINQPQHF
TGTGCCAGCAGTTTAAACAGGGGAATAAATCAGCCCCAGCATTTT
>TRBJ2-1|NA|TRBD1|TRBV5-1
CASSLFPGQGFNEQFF
TGCGCCAGCAGCTTGTTTCCGGGACAGGGGTTCAATGAGCAGTTCTTC
>TRBJ2-2|many|NA|TRBV27
CASMPVTGELFF
TGTGCCAGCATGCCAGTAACCGGGGAGCTGTTTTTT
>TRBJ2-1|few|TRBD1|TRBV6-2/TRBV6-3
CASSYRTGGGEQFF
TGTGCCAGCAGTTACAGGACAGGGGGCGGTGAGCAGTTCTTC
>TRBJ1-5|many|NA|TRBV6-5
CASSKEPNQPQHF
TGTGCCAGCAGTAAAGAGCCTAATCAGCCCCAGCATTTT
>TRBJ2-6|NA|TRBD1|TRBV6-5
CASSYRTVRGPGANVLTF
TGTGCCAGCAGTTACAGGACAGTGAGGGGGCCTGGGGCCAACGTCCTGACTTTC
>TRBJ2-7|few|NA|TRBV2
CASSVRAYEQYF
TGTGCCAGCAGCGTCAGGGCCTACGAGCAGTACTTC
>TRBJ2-3|NA|NA|TRBV7-6
CASSLAPGQADTQYF
TGTGCCAGCAGCTTGGCCCCGGGGCAGGCAGATACGCAGTATTTT
>TRBJ1-5|many|TRBD1|TRBV12-3/TRBV12-4
CASSLSDREGPQHF
TGTGCCAGCAGTTTGTCGGACAGGGAAGGGCCCCAGCATTTT
>TRBJ1-1|many|TRBD1|TRBV5-6
CASSSGTGAPHTEAFF
TGTGCCAGCAGTTCCGGGACAGGGGCCCCCCACACTGAAGCTTTCTTT
>TRBJ1-2|many|TRBD1|TRBV6-1
CASSKDRMVYGYTF
TGTGCCAGCAGCAAGGACAGGATGGTTTATGGCTACACCTTC
>TRBJ2-3|many|NA|TRBV2
CASRRRSTDTQYF
TGTGCCAGCAGAAGGCGGAGCACAGATACGCAGTATTTT
>TRBJ2-7|many|NA|TRBV7-9
CASSSPGTGTYEQYF
TGTGCCAGCAGCTCCCCCGGGACGGGGACTTACGAGCAGTACTTC
>TRBJ2-7|few|TRBD2|TRBV11-2
CASSCGLAGVTYEQYF
TGTGCCAGCAGCTGCGGACTAGCGGGAGTTACCTACGAGCAGTACTTC
>TRBJ1-1|many|NA|TRBV28
CASSLWGHTEAFF
TGTGCCAGCAGTTTATGGGGTCACACTGAAGCTTTCTTT
>TRBJ2-7|many|TRBD2|TRBV9
CASSISGGKGEQYF
TGTGCCAGCAGCATTAGCGGGGGGAAGGGCGAGCAGTACTTC
>TRBJ1-5|many|TRBD1|TRBV2
CASSGTGGNQPQHF
TGTGCCAGCAGTGGGACAGGTGGCAATCAGCCCCAGCATTTT
>TRBJ2-2|NA|NA|TRBV3-1
CASSQSSWGGELFF
TGTGCCAGCAGCCAATCTAGCTGGGGCGGGGAGCTGTTTTTT
>TRBJ1-5|many|NA|TRBV7-8
CASSFDSNQPQHF
TGTGCCAGCAGCTTCGATAGCAATCAGCCCCAGCATTTT
>TRBJ1-5|many|NA|TRBV5-1
CASSLAPFGQHSNQPQHF
TGCGCCAGCAGCTTGGCCCCATTCGGACAGCATAGCAATCAGCCCCAGCATTTT
>TRBJ2-5|NA|TRBD1|TRBV5-1
CASSERTGKETQYF
TGCGCCAGCAGCGAACGGACAGGGAAAGAGACCCAGTACTTC
>TRBJ2-5|few|TRBD1|TRBV7-2
CASSMGQGGETQYF
TGTGCCAGCAGCATGGGACAGGGTGGCGAGACCCAGTACTTC
>TRBJ2-3|many|TRBD1|TRBV7-2
CASSFGGQGANTQYF
TGTGCCAGCAGCTTCGGGGGACAGGGGGCAAATACGCAGTATTTT
>TRBJ2-1|NA|NA|TRBV7-9
CASSPWDPAGYNEQFF
TGTGCCAGCAGCCCATGGGACCCCGCGGGCTACAATGAGCAGTTCTTC
>TRBJ2-1|NA|NA|TRBV7-9
CASSLGVSPNEQFF
TGTGCCAGCAGCTTAGGGGTCAGCCCCAATGAGCAGTTCTTC
>TRBJ2-1|few|NA|TRBV3-1
CASSRSYGSSYNEQFF
TGTGCCAGCAGCCGCAGTTATGGGAGCTCCTACAATGAGCAGTTCTTC
>TRBJ2-7|many|TRBD1|TRBV20-1
CSATRQGITYEQYF
TGCAGTGCTACCCGACAGGGGATCACCTACGAGCAGTACTTC